The 3 T cell receptor beta chains reported below all come from one sample, sequenced in a study of blood T cell repertoires in COVID-19. Sequencing was performed with immunoSEQ multiplex PCR; in TCRdb, only in-frame clones are kept and a portion is missing. The data hold about 160,000 clones, with 70% to 85% observed a single time. Sequencing used peripheral blood. The receptors were sampled from a man at least 80 years old with COVID-19, enrolled during active disease.

The chain recombines TRBV3-1 (or the pseudogene TRBV3-2) with TRBJ1-3; D is ambiguous. V was pared by 0 bases and J by 8 bases, with 14 bases between. Germline CDR1 reads LGHDT; CDR2 reads YNNKEL (reference sequence). There are 15 residues in the CDR3. The CDR3 here is CASSQDPVAVDTIYF. In nucleotides, the CDR3 is TGTGCCAGCAGCCAAGATCCGGTAGCAGTGGACACCATATATTTT.

The chain has TRBV12-3 or TRBV12-4 and TRBJ1-5; 8 bases agree with TRBD1. Trimming removed 6 bases from V and 7 bases from J; junction bases left unmatched: 5. CDR3 length: 13 amino acids. The CDR3 region is CASRMTGVQPQHF. The CDR3 coding sequence is TGTGCCAGCAGGATGACAGGGGTCCAGCCCCAGCATTTT.

V and J are TRBV28 and TRBJ2-3; 14 nucleotides line up with TRBD2. This CDR3 is built from 15 residues. From germline, CDR1 is MDHEN and CDR2 SYDVKM. The ends lost 6 bases at V and 6 bases at J; junction bases unmatched: 5. The CDR3 DNA follows: TGTGCCAGCAGGACTAGCGGGGGGGCTAGGGATACGCAGTATTTT. This encodes CASRTSGGARDTQYF.